A selection of T cell receptor beta chains follows, all from one sample in a study of cytomegalovirus exposure and HLA in healthy donors. Profiled with immunoSEQ multiplex PCR; TCRdb holds only in-frame clones, not every one. Of tens of thousands of clones listed, about 75% were seen once; the top ten hold 4.5% to 7%. The sample was PBMCs. These receptors all come from a female donor in good health and CMV-seronegative. CDR3s include the opening cysteine and the closing phenylalanine or tryptophan.

v_gene: TRBV4-3; j_gene: TRBJ1-1; CDR3aa: CASSQEGGGPGTDTEAFF
v_gene: TRBV28; j_gene: TRBJ2-2; CDR3aa: CASSSGTNTGELFF
v_gene: TRBV6-5; j_gene: TRBJ1-1; CDR3aa: CASSYQGTNTEAFF
v_gene: TRBV7-2; j_gene: TRBJ2-3; CDR3aa: CASSLDRGRDTQYF
v_gene: TRBV7-2; j_gene: TRBJ1-5; CDR3aa: CASSLRQVGASEPQHF
v_gene: TRBV11-3; j_gene: TRBJ2-1; CDR3aa: CASSLGATGSSDNEQFF
v_gene: TRBV2; j_gene: TRBJ2-7; CDR3aa: CATARDFSYEQYF
v_gene: TRBV5-1; j_gene: TRBJ1-1; CDR3aa: CASSLARVETEAFF
v_gene: TRBV5-4; j_gene: TRBJ2-4; CDR3aa: CASSRGVAGGGNIQYF
v_gene: TRBV18; j_gene: TRBJ2-5; CDR3aa: CASSPWPGGATQYF
v_gene: TRBV19; j_gene: TRBJ1-2; CDR3aa: CASNLAPDPYYGYTF
v_gene: TRBV5-1; j_gene: TRBJ1-2; CDR3aa: CASSLSFAGGAGPYGYTF
v_gene: TRBV6-1; j_gene: TRBJ2-7; CDR3aa: CASSESGGSSYEQYF
v_gene: TRBV7-9; j_gene: TRBJ1-4; CDR3aa: CASSPGGGRPNEKLFF
v_gene: TRBV4-1; j_gene: TRBJ1-6; CDR3aa: CASSRQVVTTGSSYNSPLHF
v_gene: TRBV27; j_gene: TRBJ1-1; CDR3aa: CASSLSWGDEAFF
v_gene: TRBV28; j_gene: TRBJ2-2; CDR3aa: CASRRTSGITGELFF
v_gene: TRBV28; j_gene: TRBJ1-2; CDR3aa: CASSSRQGVGSGYGYTF
v_gene: TRBV4-1; j_gene: TRBJ1-5; CDR3aa: CASSQREQGNQPQHF
v_gene: TRBV2; j_gene: TRBJ2-3; CDR3aa: CASTGGRLTDTQYF
v_gene: TRBV23-1; j_gene: TRBJ1-5; CDR3aa: CANLEAGAYNQPQHF
v_gene: TRBV9; j_gene: TRBJ1-1; CDR3aa: CASSIGQGADTEAFF
v_gene: TRBV6-5; j_gene: TRBJ1-4; CDR3aa: CASKQGVANEKLFF
v_gene: TRBV29-1; j_gene: TRBJ2-7; CDR3aa: CSMSTGSSGEQYF
v_gene: TRBV6-4; j_gene: TRBJ1-5; CDR3aa: CASSLVAGNQPQHF
v_gene: TRBV2; j_gene: TRBJ2-1; CDR3aa: CASSFTDWGEQFF
v_gene: TRBV7-2; j_gene: TRBJ2-1; CDR3aa: CASSPREGPNNEQFF
v_gene: TRBV2; j_gene: TRBJ2-7; CDR3aa: CASSRTSGSYEQYF
v_gene: TRBV2; j_gene: TRBJ2-6; CDR3aa: CASSSDRVGAGANVLTF
v_gene: TRBV6-6; j_gene: TRBJ2-3; CDR3aa: CATSWTGGADTQYF
v_gene: TRBV28; j_gene: TRBJ1-5; CDR3aa: CASSRRDQPQHF
v_gene: TRBV5-6; j_gene: TRBJ2-7; CDR3aa: CASSEGTPEQYF
v_gene: TRBV7-9; j_gene: TRBJ1-2; CDR3aa: CASSPTGTEYGYTF
v_gene: TRBV7-9; j_gene: TRBJ2-2; CDR3aa: CASSPDLKGAGELFF
v_gene: TRBV9; j_gene: TRBJ2-3; CDR3aa: CASSPHTDTQYF
v_gene: TRBV19; j_gene: TRBJ1-5; CDR3aa: CASSIVGGNQPQHF
v_gene: TRBV28; j_gene: TRBJ2-1; CDR3aa: CASSTGGGVLEQFF
v_gene: TRBV4-3; j_gene: TRBJ2-3; CDR3aa: CASSQTSADTQYF
v_gene: TRBV13; j_gene: TRBJ2-5; CDR3aa: CASSTDRDQETQYF
v_gene: TRBV5-1; j_gene: TRBJ2-5; CDR3aa: CASSLGGTDSQETQYF
v_gene: TRBV10-1; j_gene: TRBJ2-7; CDR3aa: CASSGQVSYEQYF
v_gene: TRBV4-3; j_gene: TRBJ2-1; CDR3aa: CASSQEPAGFRDEQFF
v_gene: TRBV10-3; j_gene: TRBJ2-3; CDR3aa: CAIGGLAGVLDTQYF
v_gene: TRBV28; j_gene: TRBJ2-5; CDR3aa: CASSHLSGWGDETQYF
v_gene: TRBV9; j_gene: TRBJ1-1; CDR3aa: CASSVTGYTEAFF
v_gene: TRBV28; j_gene: TRBJ1-2; CDR3aa: CASTLNYGYTF
v_gene: TRBV6-1; j_gene: TRBJ2-3; CDR3aa: CASSESSGSVTDTQYF
v_gene: TRBV7-8; j_gene: TRBJ1-1; CDR3aa: CASSSTLPGQGYTEAFF
v_gene: TRBV7-9; j_gene: TRBJ1-2; CDR3aa: CASTLTGEGYTF
v_gene: TRBV29-1; j_gene: TRBJ2-7; CDR3aa: CSVKDSPYEQYF
v_gene: TRBV2; j_gene: TRBJ1-2; CDR3aa: CASREDSYGYTF
v_gene: TRBV5-1; j_gene: TRBJ1-4; CDR3aa: CASSPYRGEKLFF
v_gene: TRBV6-5; j_gene: TRBJ1-1; CDR3aa: CASSRTVQNTEAFF
v_gene: TRBV9; j_gene: TRBJ1-5; CDR3aa: CAPFLGRTGVNQPQHF
v_gene: TRBV9; j_gene: TRBJ1-2; CDR3aa: CASSSGTDVYGYTF
v_gene: TRBV5-4; j_gene: TRBJ2-7; CDR3aa: CASSRRDEQYF